This TCR beta chain was captured in a study of cytomegalovirus exposure and HLA in healthy donors. Study information: HLA-typed donors were the source of about 85 million unique TCRs, which an early data release held.

The CDR3 is 15 amino acids. Germline-derived CDR1 and CDR2 are SEHNR and FQNEAQ (reference sequence). Between the trimmed V and J ends, which lost 5 bases and 4 bases, there was a span of 16 bases. This clone has more than one count but fewer than ten. Its antigen is still unknown. Findings and caveats of the study: Within an earlier analysis, most TCR beta V segments proved productive either about 90% or about 30% of the time. Several of the most significant clusters were apparently associated with common viral pathogens in a later analysis.

Amplification used 60 Vbeta primers and 13 Jbeta primers. The data were produced by immunoSEQ multiplex PCR, yet TCRdb's version contains in-frame clones alone and is incomplete. The sample contains 84,000 or so clones, roughly 80% of which appear only once. Material for sequencing was PBMCs. The chain couples TRBV7-9 to TRBJ2-3; maybe TRBD1 (7 bases). The origin of this receptor is a human donor in good health. The CDR3 protein is CASSQGDSRADTQYF. CDR3 DNA sequence: TGTGCCAGCAGCCAGGGGGACTCAAGGGCAGATACGCAGTATTTT.